The clone carrying this T cell receptor (beta chain) came up a few times. MiXCR, run by TCRdb on the reads, gives a single entry per CDR3 protein. This sample has about 140,000 distinct CDR3 sequences; roughly 6% occur once, and the top ten carry roughly 18%. This sample is drawn from a study of T cell repertoires in cytomegalovirus infection. This CDR3 comprises 12 residues. CDR1 and CDR2 from the germline V gene are GTSNPN and SVGIG (reference sequence). Trimming removed 2 bases at V and 0 bases at J, with 5 bases between. The receptor was isolated from a human donor in good health (CMV status not recorded). Some clones in this sample may be carry-over from other donors' samples. The specimen sequenced was PBMCs. V and J are TRBV30 and TRBJ2-7; D may be TRBD2 (5 bases). The CDR3: CAWSRDSYEQYF. The CDR3 DNA reads as TGTGCCTGGAGTCGGGACTCCTACGAGCAGTACTTC.